One and the same sample provided the 2 T cell receptor beta chains below, sequenced in a study of cytomegalovirus exposure and HLA in healthy donors. In the PCR, 60 Vbeta and 13 Jbeta primers were used. Assay used: immunoSEQ multiplex PCR; TCRdb lists only in-frame clones, some missing. The sample has over 150,000 clones, about 82% seen once. Sequences were obtained from PBMCs. Receptors originate from a male donor in good health and CMV-seronegative.

This chain links TRBV14 with TRBJ2-2; 7 bases are shared with TRBD2. CDR1 is SGHDN and CDR2 is FVKESK in the germline V gene. Trimming removed 4 bases from V and 7 bases from J; junction bases left unmatched: 12. The CDR3 runs 16 residues. The CDR3 region is CASSPPSGPGGGELFF. CDR3 bases: TGTGCCAGCAGCCCTCCTAGCGGCCCGGGTGGCGGGGAGCTGTTTTTT.

The table lists this clone with a count of one. The genes are TRBV30 and TRBJ1-6; D unclear. The CDR3 is 14 amino acids. The V end was cut by 4 bases, the J end by 8 bases, with 15 bases between. Germline CDR1 reads GTSNPN; CDR2 reads SVGIG (reference sequence). CDR3 DNA sequence: TGTGCCTGGACGTCGACAACTCTGGATTCACCCCTCCACTTT. Translation gives CAWTSTTLDSPLHF.